Sequencing of this T cell receptor beta chain was carried out in a study of cytomegalovirus exposure and HLA in healthy donors. The study, taken as a whole, reports: According to reports, the classifier identified cytomegalovirus status with high specificity and sensitivity.

Vbeta (60) and Jbeta (13) primers were used in the PCR. Method: immunoSEQ multiplex PCR; TCRdb's copy keeps in-frame clones and lacks some. The table lists 130,000 to 150,000 clones, 78% of them singletons, with 2.5% to 3% in the top ten. A remark on this clone: Its antigen remains unidentified.

Per germline, CDR1 MNHEY and CDR2 SMNVEV (reference sequence). The CDR3 totals 13 residues. Trimming shortened V by 7 bases and J by 4 bases, and 13 bases separated the two germline ends. This chain uses TRBV27 with TRBJ1-2; D is possibly TRBD1 (5 bases). Sequencing was done on a sample of PBMCs. The receptor was isolated from a female donor in good health and CMV-seronegative. The CDR3 region has the DNA TGTGCCAGCAAACCTCGGGACTTCTATGGCTACACCTTC. Encoded protein: CASKPRDFYGYTF.